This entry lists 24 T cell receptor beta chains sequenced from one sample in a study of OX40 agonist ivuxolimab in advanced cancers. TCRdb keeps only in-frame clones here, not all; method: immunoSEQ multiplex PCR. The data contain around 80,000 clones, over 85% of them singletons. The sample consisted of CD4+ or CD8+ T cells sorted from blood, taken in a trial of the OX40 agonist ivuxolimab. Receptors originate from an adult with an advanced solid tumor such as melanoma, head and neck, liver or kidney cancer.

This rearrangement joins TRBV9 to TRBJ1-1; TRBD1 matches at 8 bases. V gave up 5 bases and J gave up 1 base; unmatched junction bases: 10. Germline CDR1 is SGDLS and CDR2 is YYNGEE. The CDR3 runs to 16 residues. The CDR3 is CASSKQGASRNTEAFF. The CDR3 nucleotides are TGTGCCAGCAGTAAGCAGGGGGCGTCGCGGAACACTGAAGCTTTCTTT.

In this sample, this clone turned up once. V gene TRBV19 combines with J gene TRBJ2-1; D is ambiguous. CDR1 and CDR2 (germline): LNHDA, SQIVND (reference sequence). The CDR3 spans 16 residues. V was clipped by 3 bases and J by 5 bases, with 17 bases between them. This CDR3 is CASSMGDRVWNNEQFF. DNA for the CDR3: TGTGCCAGTAGTATGGGTGACCGTGTCTGGAACAATGAGCAGTTCTTC.

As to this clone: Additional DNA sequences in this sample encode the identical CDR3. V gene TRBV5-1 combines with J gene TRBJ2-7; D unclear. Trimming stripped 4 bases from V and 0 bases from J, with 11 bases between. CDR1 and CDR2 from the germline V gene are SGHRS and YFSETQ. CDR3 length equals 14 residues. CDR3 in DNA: TGCGCCAGCAGCCTGGACGCCCACTCCTACGAGCAGTACTTC. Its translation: CASSLDAHSYEQYF.

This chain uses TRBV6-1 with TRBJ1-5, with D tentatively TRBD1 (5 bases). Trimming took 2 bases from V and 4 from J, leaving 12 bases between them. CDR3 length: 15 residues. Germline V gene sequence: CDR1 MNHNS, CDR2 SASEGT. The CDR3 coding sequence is TGTGCCAGCAGTGAAAATCAGGGCTCTAATCAGCCCCAGCATTTT. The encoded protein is CASSENQGSNQPQHF.

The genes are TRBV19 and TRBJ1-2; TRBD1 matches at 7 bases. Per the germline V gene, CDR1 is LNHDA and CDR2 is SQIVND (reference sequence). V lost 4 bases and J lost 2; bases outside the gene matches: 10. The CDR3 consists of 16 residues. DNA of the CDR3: TGTGCCAGTAGTAATTGGCAGGGGGGAGGCAACTATGGCTACACCTTC. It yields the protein CASSNWQGGGNYGYTF.

This CDR3 reads CASSEGAGWREQYF. As DNA, the CDR3 is TGCGCCAGCAGTGAGGGGGCAGGGTGGAGGGAGCAGTACTTC. The V gene is TRBV10-1, the J gene TRBJ2-7, with D perhaps assigned TRBD1 or TRBD2 (5 bases each). The V end lost 2 bases, the J end lost 7 bases, and 15 bases lay between the germline ends. From germline, CDR1 is WNHNN and CDR2 SYGVQD (reference sequence). This CDR3 is 14 amino acids long.

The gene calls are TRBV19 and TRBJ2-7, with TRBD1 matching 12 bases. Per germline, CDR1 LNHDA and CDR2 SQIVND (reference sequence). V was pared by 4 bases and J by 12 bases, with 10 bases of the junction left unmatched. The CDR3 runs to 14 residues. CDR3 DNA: TGTGCCAGTAGTACAGCGGGACAGGGGGCTGTGTGGTACTTC. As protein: CASSTAGQGAVWYF.

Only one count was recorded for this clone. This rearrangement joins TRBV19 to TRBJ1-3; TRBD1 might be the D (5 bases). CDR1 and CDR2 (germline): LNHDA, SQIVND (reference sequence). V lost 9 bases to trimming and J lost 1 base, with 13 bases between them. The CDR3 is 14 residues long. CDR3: CASGRQRSGNTIYF. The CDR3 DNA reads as TGTGCCAGCGGAAGACAGAGGTCTGGAAACACCATATATTTT.

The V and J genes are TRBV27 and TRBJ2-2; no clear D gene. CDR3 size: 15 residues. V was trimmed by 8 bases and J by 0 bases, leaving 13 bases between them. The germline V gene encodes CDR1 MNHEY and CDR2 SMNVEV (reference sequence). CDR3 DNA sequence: TGTGCCAGCCGCCCATTAGCCTCGAACACCGGGGAGCTGTTTTTT. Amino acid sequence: CASRPLASNTGELFF.

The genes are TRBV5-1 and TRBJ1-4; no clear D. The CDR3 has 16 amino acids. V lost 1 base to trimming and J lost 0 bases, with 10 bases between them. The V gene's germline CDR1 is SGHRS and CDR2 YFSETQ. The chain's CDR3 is CASSLQGVATNEKLFF. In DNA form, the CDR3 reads TGCGCCAGCAGCTTGCAAGGAGTTGCAACTAATGAAAAACTGTTTTTT.

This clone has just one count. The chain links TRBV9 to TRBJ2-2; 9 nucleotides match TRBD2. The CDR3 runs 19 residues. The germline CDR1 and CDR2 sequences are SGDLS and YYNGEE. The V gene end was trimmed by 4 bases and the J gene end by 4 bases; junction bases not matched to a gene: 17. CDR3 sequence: CASSPMASSGVRGTGELFF. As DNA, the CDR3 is TGTGCCAGCAGCCCTATGGCGTCTAGCGGGGTTCGCGGCACCGGGGAGCTGTTTTTT.

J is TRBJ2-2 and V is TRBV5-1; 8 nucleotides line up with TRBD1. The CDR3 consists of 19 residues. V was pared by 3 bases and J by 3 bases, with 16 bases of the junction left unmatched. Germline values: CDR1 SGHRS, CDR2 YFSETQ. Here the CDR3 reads CASSYWARTGGPDTGELFF. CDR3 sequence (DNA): TGCGCCAGCAGCTACTGGGCCCGAACAGGGGGGCCTGACACCGGGGAGCTGTTTTTT.

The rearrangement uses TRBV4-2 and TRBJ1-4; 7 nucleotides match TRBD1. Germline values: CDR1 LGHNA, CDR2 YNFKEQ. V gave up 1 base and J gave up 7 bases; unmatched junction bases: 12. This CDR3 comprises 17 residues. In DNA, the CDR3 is TGTGCCAGCAGCCAAGTGGGGCTAGGGGGCAGGAGTGAAAAACTGTTTTTT. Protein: CASSQVGLGGRSEKLFF.

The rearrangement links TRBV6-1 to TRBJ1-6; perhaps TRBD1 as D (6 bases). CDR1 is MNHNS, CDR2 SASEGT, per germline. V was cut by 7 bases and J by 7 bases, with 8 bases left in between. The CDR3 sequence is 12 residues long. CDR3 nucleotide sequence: TGTGCCAGCACCCAGGGGAATTCACCCCTCCACTTT. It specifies CASTQGNSPLHF.

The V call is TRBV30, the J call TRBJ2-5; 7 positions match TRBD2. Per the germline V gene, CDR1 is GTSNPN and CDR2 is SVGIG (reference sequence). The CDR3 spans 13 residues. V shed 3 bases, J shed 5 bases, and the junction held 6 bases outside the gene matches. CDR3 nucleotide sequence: TGTGCCTGGAGCGGGGGGTTGGGGGAGACCCAGTACTTC. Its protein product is CAWSGGLGETQYF.

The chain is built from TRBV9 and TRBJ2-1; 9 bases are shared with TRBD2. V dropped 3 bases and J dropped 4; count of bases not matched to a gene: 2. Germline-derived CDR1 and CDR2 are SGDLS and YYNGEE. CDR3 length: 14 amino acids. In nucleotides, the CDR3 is TGTGCCAGCAGCGCGGCGGGAGGGTACAATGAGCAGTTCTTC. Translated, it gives CASSAAGGYNEQFF.

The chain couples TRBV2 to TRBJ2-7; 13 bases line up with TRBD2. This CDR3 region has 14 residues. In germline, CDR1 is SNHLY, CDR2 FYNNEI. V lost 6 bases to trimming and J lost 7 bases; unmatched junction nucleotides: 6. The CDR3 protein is CASRTSGGPREQYF. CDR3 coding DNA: TGTGCCAGCAGGACTAGCGGGGGGCCTAGGGAGCAGTACTTC.

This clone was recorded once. Here the CDR3 DNA reads TGTGCCAGCGCTTATTGGGGGGGGACCAACAATGAGCAGTTCTTC. Protein sequence: CASAYWGGTNNEQFF. V usage is TRBV6-6 and J usage is TRBJ2-1, with 7 bases that match TRBD2. CDR3 length: 15 amino acids. Germline V CDR1 and CDR2: MNHNY, SVGAGI (reference sequence). V lost 8 bases, J lost 5 bases, and 12 bases stayed unmatched.

As DNA, the CDR3 is TGCCTCCCCACGGTAAACACTGAAGCTTTCTTT. Its protein product is CLPTVNTEAFF. V is TRBV20-1 and J is TRBJ1-1; D is uncertain. The CDR3 length is 11 residues. Germline CDR1 and CDR2: DFQATT and SNEGSKA (reference sequence).

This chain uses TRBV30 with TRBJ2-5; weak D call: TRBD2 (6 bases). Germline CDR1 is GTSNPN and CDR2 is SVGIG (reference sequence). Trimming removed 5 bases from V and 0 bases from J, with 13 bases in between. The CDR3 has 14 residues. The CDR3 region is CAWSGLRDQETQYF. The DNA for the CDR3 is TGTGCCTGGTCGGGACTGCGAGACCAAGAGACCCAGTACTTC.

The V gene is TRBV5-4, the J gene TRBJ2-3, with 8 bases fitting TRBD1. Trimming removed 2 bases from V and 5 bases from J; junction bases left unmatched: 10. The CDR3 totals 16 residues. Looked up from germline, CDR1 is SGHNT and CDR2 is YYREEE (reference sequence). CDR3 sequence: CASSFFDRGSGDTQYF. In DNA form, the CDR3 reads TGTGCCAGCAGCTTTTTCGACAGGGGTTCCGGAGATACGCAGTATTTT.

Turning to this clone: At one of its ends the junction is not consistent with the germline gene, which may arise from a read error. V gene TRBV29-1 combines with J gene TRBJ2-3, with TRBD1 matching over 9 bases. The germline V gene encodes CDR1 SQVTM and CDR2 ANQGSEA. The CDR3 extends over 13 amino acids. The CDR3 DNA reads TGCAGCGTTGAAAGGGCCATTGGACAGGGGTCGGATTTT. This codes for CSVERAIGQGSDF.

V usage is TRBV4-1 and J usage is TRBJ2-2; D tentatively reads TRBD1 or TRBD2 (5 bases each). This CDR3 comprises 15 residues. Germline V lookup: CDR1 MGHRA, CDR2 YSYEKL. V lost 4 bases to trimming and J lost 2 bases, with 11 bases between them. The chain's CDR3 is CASSLGVSNTGELFF. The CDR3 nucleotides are TGCGCCAGCAGCCTGGGGGTCTCCAACACCGGGGAGCTGTTTTTT.

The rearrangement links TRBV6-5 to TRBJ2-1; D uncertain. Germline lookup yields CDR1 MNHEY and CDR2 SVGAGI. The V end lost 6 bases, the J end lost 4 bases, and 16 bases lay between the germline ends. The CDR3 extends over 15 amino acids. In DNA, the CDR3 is TGTGCCAGCAGCTTAACCGCGGCCCAATACAATGAGCAGTTCTTC. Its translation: CASSLTAAQYNEQFF.